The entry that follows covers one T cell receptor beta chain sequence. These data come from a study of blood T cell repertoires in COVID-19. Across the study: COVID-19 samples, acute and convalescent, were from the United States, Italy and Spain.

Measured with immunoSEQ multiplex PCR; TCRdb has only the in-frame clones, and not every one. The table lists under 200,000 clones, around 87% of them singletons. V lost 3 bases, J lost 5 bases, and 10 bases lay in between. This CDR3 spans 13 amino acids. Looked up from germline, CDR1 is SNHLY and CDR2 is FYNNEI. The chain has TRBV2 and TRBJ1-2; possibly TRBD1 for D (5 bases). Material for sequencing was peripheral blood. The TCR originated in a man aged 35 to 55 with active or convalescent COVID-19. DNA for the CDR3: TGTGCCAGCAGTGACAGGGCAGGGTATGGCTACACCTTC. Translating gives CASSDRAGYGYTF.